A selection of T cell receptor beta chains follows, all from one sample in a study of blood T cell repertoires in COVID-19. TCRdb keeps only in-frame clones here, not all; method: immunoSEQ multiplex PCR. This sample carries around 140,000 clones, about 70% of them seen once, and the ten largest clones take 1.5% to 2%. Sequenced: peripheral blood. The origin of the receptors is a woman in her 70s with acute or convalescent COVID-19. Both conserved end residues are part of each CDR3. The D gene is left open where the match is weak. Some rows have no size entry. The others give once, few or many, or a class for an expanded clone.

CDR3 protein | CDR3 DNA | V gene | D gene | J gene | clone size
CAWSSPIAGRFSYEQYF | TGTGCCTGGAGTTCCCCGATAGCGGGACGATTCTCCTACGAGCAGTACTTC | TRBV30 | TRBD2 | TRBJ2-7 | .
CASYGRGNTEAFF | TGTGCCAGCTACGGAAGAGGGAACACTGAAGCTTTCTTT | TRBV6-5 | . | TRBJ1-1 | .
CAWSDFGTGDTEAFF | TGTGCCTGGAGCGACTTCGGGACAGGGGACACTGAAGCTTTCTTT | TRBV30 | TRBD1 | TRBJ1-1 | many
CASSSSDRGGEKLFF | TGTGCCAGCAGTTCCTCGGACAGGGGAGGTGAAAAACTGTTTTTT | TRBV28 | TRBD1 | TRBJ1-4 | .
CASSLSGYGEQPQHF | TGTGCCAGCAGCTTGTCGGGGTACGGGGAACAGCCCCAGCATTTT | TRBV5-5 | . | TRBJ1-5 | .
CASSLPRDNNYGYTF | TGTGCCAGCAGCTTGCCGAGGGACAACAACTATGGCTACACCTTC | TRBV13 | . | TRBJ1-2 | .
CASSISRTGDYGYTF | TGTGCCAGTAGTATATCCAGGACAGGGGACTATGGCTACACCTTC | TRBV19 | TRBD1 | TRBJ1-2 | few
CASSVETALTDTQYF | TGTGCCAGCAGCGTAGAAACAGCCCTCACAGATACGCAGTATTTT | TRBV9 | . | TRBJ2-3 | .
CASSFQGLETQYF | TGTGCCAGCTCATTTCAGGGATTAGAGACCCAGTACTTC | TRBV18 | . | TRBJ2-5 | .
CASRPRPDSWTEAFF | TGTGCCAGCAGACCCCGACCCGACAGCTGGACTGAAGCTTTCTTT | TRBV28 | . | TRBJ1-1 | .
CASRRVGIATNEKLFF | TGTGCCAGCAGAAGGGTCGGGATTGCAACTAATGAAAAACTGTTTTTT | TRBV28 | . | TRBJ1-4 | .
CASSEGEGQPQHF | TGTGCCAGCAGTGAAGGGGAAGGTCAGCCCCAGCATTTT | TRBV6-4 | . | TRBJ1-5 | .
CASSQGYGSYEQYF | TGTGCCAGCAGCCAAGGGTACGGTAGCTACGAGCAGTACTTC | TRBV3-1/TRBV3-2 | . | TRBJ2-7 | .
CASSQVWTQGEKLFF | TGCGCCAGCAGCCAAGTCTGGACCCAGGGTGAAAAACTGTTTTTT | TRBV4-3 | . | TRBJ1-4 | .
CASSLGGGNQPQHF | TGTGCCAGCAGCTTAGGAGGAGGGAATCAGCCCCAGCATTTT | TRBV7-8 | . | TRBJ1-5 | .
CASSSLAPGERGVTYEQYF | TGTGCCAGCAGCTCCCTAGCGCCTGGTGAGCGGGGGGTTACTTACGAGCAGTACTTC | TRBV3-1/TRBV3-2 | TRBD2 | TRBJ2-7 | .
CASSYAGGPETQYF | TGCGCCAGCAGCTACGCGGGGGGGCCGGAGACCCAGTACTTC | TRBV5-1 | TRBD2 | TRBJ2-5 | .
CASSLNGGRSYNEQFF | TGTGCCAGCAGCTTAAACGGGGGAAGGTCCTACAATGAGCAGTTCTTC | TRBV7-3 | . | TRBJ2-1 | many
CASSASDRDSNQPQHF | TGTGCCAGCTCAGCTTCCGACAGGGATAGCAATCAGCCCCAGCATTTT | TRBV18 | TRBD1 | TRBJ1-5 | .
CASSLVFFTGENGYTF | TGTGCCAGCAGCTTAGTGTTCTTCACAGGGGAGAATGGCTACACCTTC | TRBV7-6 | TRBD1 | TRBJ1-2 | once
CASSVFSSSDTEAFF | TGTGCCAGCAGCGTATTCTCCTCAAGCGACACTGAAGCTTTCTTT | TRBV9 | . | TRBJ1-1 | once
CASSKTETNYGYTF | TGTGCCAGCAGTAAGACAGAAACGAACTATGGCTACACCTTC | TRBV6-5 | . | TRBJ1-2 | few
CASSPAEGRGSNEQFF | TGTGCCAGCTCACCAGCAGAAGGGAGAGGAAGCAATGAGCAGTTCTTC | TRBV18 | . | TRBJ2-1 | .